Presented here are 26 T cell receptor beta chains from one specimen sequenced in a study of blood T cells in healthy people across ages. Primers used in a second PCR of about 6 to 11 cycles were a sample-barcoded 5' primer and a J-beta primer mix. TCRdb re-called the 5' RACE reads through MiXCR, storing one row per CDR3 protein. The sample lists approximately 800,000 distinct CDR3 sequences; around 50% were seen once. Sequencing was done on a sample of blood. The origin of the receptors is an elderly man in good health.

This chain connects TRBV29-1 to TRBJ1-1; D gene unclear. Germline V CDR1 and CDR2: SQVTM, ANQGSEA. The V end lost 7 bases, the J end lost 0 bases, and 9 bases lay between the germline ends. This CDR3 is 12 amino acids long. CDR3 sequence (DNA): TGCAGCGGCAGTGGGATGAACACTGAAGCTTTCTTT. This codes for CSGSGMNTEAFF.

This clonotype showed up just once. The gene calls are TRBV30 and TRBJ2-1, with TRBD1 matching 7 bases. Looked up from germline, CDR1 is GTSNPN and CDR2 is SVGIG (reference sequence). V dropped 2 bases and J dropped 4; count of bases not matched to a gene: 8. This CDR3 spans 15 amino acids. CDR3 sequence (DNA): TGTGCCTGGAGTCAGGGACAGAAATCTTACAATGAGCAGTTCTTC. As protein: CAWSQGQKSYNEQFF.

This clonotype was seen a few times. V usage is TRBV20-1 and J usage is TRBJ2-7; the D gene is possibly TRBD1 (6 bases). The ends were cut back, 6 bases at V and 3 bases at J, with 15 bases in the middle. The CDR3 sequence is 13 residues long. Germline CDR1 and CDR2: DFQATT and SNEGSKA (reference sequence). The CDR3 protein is CSAPLSTGYEQYF. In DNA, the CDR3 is TGCAGTGCCCCCCTTTCGACAGGCTACGAGCAGTACTTC.

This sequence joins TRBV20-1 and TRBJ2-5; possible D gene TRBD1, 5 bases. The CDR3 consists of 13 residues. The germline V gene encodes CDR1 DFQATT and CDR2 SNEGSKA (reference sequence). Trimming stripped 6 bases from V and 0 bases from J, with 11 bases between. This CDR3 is CSARTQYQETQYF. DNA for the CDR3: TGCAGTGCCAGGACACAGTACCAAGAGACCCAGTACTTC.

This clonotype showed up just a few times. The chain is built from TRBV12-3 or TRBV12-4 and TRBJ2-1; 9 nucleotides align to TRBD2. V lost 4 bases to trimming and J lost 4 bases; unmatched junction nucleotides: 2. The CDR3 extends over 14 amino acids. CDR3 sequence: CASSSSGKYNEQFF. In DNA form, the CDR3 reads TGTGCCAGCAGTTCTAGCGGGAAGTACAATGAGCAGTTCTTC.

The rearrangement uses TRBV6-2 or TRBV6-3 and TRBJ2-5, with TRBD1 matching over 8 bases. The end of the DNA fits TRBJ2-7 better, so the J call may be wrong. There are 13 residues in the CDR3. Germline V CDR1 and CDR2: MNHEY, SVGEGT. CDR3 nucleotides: TGTGCCAGCAAGGACAGGGCGTCCAACGAGCAGTACTTC. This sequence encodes CASKDRASNEQYF.

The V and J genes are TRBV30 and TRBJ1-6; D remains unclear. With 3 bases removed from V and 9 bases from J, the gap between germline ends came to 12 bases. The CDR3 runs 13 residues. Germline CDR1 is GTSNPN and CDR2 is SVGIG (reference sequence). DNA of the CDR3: TGTGCCTGGAGGGGCGTAGAGCCTTCACCCCTCCACTTT. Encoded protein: CAWRGVEPSPLHF.

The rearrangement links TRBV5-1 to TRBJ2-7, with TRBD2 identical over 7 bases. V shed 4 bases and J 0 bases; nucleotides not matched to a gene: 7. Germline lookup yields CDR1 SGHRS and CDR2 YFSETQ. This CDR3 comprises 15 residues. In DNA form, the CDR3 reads TGCGCCAGCAGCGATCTGACGGGAGGCTCCTACGAGCAGTACTTC. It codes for CASSDLTGGSYEQYF.

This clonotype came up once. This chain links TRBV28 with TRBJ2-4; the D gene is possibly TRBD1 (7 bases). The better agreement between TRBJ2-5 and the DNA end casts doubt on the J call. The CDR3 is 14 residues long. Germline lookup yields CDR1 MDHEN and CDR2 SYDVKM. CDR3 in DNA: TGTGCCAGCACCCAGCAGGGGGAGGAAGAGACCCAGTACTTC. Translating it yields CASTQQGEEETQYF.

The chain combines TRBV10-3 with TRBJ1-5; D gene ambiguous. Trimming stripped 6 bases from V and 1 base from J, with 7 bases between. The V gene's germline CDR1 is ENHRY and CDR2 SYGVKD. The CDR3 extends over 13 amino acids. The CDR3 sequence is CAIRDTSNQPQHF. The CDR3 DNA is TGTGCCATCAGAGACACCAGCAATCAGCCCCAGCATTTT.

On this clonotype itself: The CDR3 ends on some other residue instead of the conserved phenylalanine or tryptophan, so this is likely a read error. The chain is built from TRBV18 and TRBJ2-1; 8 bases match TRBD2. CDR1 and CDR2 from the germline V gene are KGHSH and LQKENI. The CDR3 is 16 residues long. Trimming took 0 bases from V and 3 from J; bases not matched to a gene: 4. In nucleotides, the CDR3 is TGTGCCAGCTCACCACCAAGCGGGAGTTTCTACAATGAGCAGTTCGTC. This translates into CASSPPSGSFYNEQFV.

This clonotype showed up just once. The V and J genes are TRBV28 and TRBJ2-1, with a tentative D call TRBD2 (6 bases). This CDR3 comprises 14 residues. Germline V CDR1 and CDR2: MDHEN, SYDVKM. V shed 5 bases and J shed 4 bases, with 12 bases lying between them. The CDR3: CASSRSGDYNEQFF. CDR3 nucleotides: TGTGCCAGCAGTCGTAGCGGAGATTACAATGAGCAGTTCTTC.

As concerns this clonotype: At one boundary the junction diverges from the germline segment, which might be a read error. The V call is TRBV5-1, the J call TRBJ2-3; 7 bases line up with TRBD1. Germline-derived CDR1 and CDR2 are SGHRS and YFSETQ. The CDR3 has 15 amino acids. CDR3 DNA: TGCGCCAGCGGCTTCGACAGGGCTAGCACAGATACGCAGTATTTT. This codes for CASGFDRASTDTQYF.

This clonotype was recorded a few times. The CDR3 reads CASSYTQGAYEQYF. CDR3 sequence (DNA): TGTGCCAGCAGTTACACTCAGGGGGCGTACGAGCAGTACTTC. The chain links TRBV6-5 to TRBJ2-7, with 8 bases identical to TRBD1. In germline, CDR1 is MNHEY, CDR2 SVGAGI. The CDR3 sequence is 14 residues long. Unmatched junction bases numbered 4, after V lost 2 bases and J lost 4 bases.

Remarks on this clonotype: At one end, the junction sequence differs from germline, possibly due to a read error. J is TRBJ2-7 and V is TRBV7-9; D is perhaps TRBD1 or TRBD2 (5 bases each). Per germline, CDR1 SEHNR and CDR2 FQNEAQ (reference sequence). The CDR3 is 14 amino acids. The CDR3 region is CASSKRAGNREQDF. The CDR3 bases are TGTGCCAGCAGCAAAAGGGCAGGGAATAGGGAGCAGGACTTC.

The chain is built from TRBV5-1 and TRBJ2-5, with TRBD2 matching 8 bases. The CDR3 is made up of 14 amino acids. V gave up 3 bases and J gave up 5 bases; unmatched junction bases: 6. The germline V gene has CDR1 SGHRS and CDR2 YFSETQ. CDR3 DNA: TGCGCCAGCAGCTCATACTCGGGGGGGGAGACCCAGTACTTC. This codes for CASSSYSGGETQYF.

CDR3 protein: CASGQNGETQYF. The CDR3 nucleotides are TGTGCCAGCGGACAAAATGGGGAGACCCAGTACTTC. The chain couples TRBV6-2 or TRBV6-3 to TRBJ2-5; weak D call: TRBD1 (5 bases). V shed 8 bases and J shed 5 bases, with 12 bases lying between them. This CDR3 comprises 12 residues. Looked up from germline, CDR1 is MNHEY and CDR2 is SVGEGT.

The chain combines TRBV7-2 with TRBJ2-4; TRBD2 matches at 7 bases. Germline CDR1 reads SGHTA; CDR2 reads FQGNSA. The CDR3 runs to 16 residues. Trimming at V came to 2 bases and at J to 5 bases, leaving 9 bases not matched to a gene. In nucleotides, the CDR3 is TGTGCCAGCAGCTTAAGGGCGGGAGCAAGGGAAAACATTCAGTACTTC. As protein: CASSLRAGARENIQYF.

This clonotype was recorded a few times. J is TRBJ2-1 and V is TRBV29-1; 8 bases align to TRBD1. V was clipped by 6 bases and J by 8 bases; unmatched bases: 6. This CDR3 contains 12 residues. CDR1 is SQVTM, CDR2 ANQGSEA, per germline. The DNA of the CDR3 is TGCAGCGTATCTAAGACAGGGGATGAGCAGTTCTTC. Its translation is CSVSKTGDEQFF.

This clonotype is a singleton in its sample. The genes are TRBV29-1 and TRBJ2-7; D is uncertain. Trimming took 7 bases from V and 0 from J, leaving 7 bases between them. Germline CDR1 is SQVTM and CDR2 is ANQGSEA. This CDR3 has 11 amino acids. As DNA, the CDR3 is TGCAGCGCCGACATCTCCTACGAGCAGTACTTC. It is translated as CSADISYEQYF.

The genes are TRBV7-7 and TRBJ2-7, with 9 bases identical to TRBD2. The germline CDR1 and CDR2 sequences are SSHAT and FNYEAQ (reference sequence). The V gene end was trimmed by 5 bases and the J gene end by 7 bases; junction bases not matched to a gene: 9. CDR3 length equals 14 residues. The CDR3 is CASSTRLADGEQYF. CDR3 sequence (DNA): TGTGCCAGCAGCACCCGACTAGCGGACGGTGAGCAGTACTTC.

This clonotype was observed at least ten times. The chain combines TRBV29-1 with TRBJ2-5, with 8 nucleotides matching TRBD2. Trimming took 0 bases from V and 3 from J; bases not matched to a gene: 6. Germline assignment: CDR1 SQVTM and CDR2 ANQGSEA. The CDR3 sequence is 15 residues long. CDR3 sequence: CSVEDQAGGKETQYF. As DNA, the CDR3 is TGCAGCGTTGAAGATCAGGCGGGAGGTAAAGAGACCCAGTACTTC.

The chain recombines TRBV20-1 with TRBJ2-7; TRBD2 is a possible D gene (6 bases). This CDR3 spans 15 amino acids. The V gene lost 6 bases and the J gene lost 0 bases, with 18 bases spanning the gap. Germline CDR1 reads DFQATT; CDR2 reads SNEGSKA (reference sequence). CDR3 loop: CSASGSERSSYEQYF. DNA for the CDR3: TGCAGTGCCAGCGGGTCCGAGAGGAGCTCCTACGAGCAGTACTTC.

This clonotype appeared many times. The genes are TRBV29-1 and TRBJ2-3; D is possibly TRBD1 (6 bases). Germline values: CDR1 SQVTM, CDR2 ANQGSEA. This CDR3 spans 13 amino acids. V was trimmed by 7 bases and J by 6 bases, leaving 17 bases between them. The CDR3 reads CSASQGPRDTQYF. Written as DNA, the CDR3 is TGCAGCGCATCACAGGGCCCGCGGGATACGCAGTATTTT.

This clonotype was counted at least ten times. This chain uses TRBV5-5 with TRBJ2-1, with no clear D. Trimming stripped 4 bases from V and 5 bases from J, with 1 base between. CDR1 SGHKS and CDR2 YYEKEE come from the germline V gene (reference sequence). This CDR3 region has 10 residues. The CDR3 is CASSHNEQFF. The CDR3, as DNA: TGTGCCAGCAGCCACAATGAGCAGTTCTTC. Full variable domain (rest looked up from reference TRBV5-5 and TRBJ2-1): DAGVTQSPTHLIKTRGQQVTLRCSPISGHKSVSWYQQVLGQGPQFIFQYYEKEERGRGNFPDRFSARQFPNYSSELNVNALLLGDSALYLCASSHNEQFFGPGTRLTVL.

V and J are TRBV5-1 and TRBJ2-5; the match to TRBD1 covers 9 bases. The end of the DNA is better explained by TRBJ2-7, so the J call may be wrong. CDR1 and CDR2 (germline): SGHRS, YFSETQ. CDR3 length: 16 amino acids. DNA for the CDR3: TGCGCCAGCAGCTGGGTTCCGGGACAGGGCTCCGGCGAGCAGTACTTC. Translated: CASSWVPGQGSGEQYF.